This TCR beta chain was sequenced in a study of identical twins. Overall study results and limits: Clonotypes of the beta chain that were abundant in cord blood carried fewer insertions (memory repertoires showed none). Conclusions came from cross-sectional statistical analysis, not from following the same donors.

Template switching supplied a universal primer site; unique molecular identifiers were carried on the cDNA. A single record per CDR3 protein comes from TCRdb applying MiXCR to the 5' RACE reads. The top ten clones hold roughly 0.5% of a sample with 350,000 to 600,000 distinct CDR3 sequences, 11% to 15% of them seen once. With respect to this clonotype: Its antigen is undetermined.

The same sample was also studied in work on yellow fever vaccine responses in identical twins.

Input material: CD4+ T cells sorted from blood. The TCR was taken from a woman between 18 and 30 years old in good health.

CDR3 in amino acids: CATEQGFSGANVLTF. CDR3 nucleotides: TGTGCCACGGAGCAGGGTTTTTCTGGGGCCAACGTCCTGACTTTC. This chain uses TRBV19 with TRBJ2-6; TRBD1 might be the D (5 bases). The germline V gene has CDR1 LNHDA and CDR2 SQIVND (reference sequence). V shed 10 bases and J shed 1 base, with 14 bases lying between them. The length of the CDR3 is 15 residues.